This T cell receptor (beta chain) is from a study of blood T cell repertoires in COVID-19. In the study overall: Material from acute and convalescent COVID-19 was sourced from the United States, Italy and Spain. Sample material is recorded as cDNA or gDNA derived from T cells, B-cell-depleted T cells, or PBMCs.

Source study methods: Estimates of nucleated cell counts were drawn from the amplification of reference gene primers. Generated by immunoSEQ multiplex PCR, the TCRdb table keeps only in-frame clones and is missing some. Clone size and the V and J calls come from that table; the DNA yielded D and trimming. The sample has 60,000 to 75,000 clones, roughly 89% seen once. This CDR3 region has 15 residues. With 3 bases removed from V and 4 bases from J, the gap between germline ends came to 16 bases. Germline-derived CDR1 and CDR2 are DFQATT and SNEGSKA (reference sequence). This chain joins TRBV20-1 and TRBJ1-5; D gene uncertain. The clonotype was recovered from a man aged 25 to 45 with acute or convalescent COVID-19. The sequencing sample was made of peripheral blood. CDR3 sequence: CSASRLRQVNQPQHF. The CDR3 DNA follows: TGCAGTGCTAGTAGATTACGGCAGGTGAATCAGCCCCAGCATTTT.